A single sample gave rise to the 18 T cell receptor beta chains below, sequenced in a study of shared clonotypes between healthy human individuals. This table comes from immunoSEQ multiplex PCR, and its TCRdb copy is limited to in-frame clones, with some not included. The sample lists a few hundred thousand clones, about 65% occurring once. Sequenced sample: memory CD4+ T cells sorted from blood. The subset is: CD45RA-negative fraction. The receptors shown here come from a man in his thirties or forties in good health.

This clone came up a few times. The chain has TRBV2 and TRBJ2-7; 9 nucleotides align to TRBD1. This CDR3 region has 15 residues. CDR1 is SNHLY, CDR2 FYNNEI, per germline. Trimming removed 5 bases from V and 3 bases from J; junction bases left unmatched: 8. CDR3: CASSYDRGAGYEQYF. The CDR3 DNA follows: TGTGCCAGCAGTTACGACAGGGGGGCGGGCTACGAGCAGTACTTC.

The sample holds one count of this clone. The CDR3 loop reads CSALNSFSEQFF. The CDR3 DNA is TGCAGCGCCTTGAATTCCTTCAGTGAGCAGTTCTTC. The rearrangement links TRBV29-1 to TRBJ2-1; D remains ambiguous. CDR3 size: 12 residues. Germline V lookup: CDR1 SQVTM, CDR2 ANQGSEA. The ends were cut back, 7 bases at V and 9 bases at J, with 16 bases in the middle.

This chain joins TRBV5-8 and TRBJ2-2, with a possible D match to TRBD2 (5 bases). Trimming removed 4 bases at V and 5 bases at J, with 12 bases between. Germline assignment: CDR1 SGHTS and CDR2 YDEGEE. This CDR3 comprises 14 residues. The CDR3 DNA sequence: TGTGCCAGCAGCACTAGGACGGTTACCGGGGAGCTGTTTTTT. This translates into CASSTRTVTGELFF.

V and J are TRBV7-3 and TRBJ2-1; maybe TRBD1 (6 bases). CDR1 is SGHTA and CDR2 is FQGTGA in the germline V gene. The V end was cut by 5 bases, the J end by 6 bases, with 17 bases between. CDR3 length: 15 amino acids. The chain's CDR3 is CASSSPGGAGNEQFF. The CDR3 nucleotides read TGTGCCAGCAGCAGTCCTGGGGGCGCAGGCAATGAGCAGTTCTTC.

The chain recombines TRBV6-5 with TRBJ2-3; D not certain. V lost 4 bases and J lost 5, with 7 bases in between. The CDR3 loop spans 12 amino acids. Germline V gives CDR1 MNHEY, CDR2 SVGAGI. The CDR3 nucleotides are TGTGCCAGCAGTTCCAATATAGATACGCAGTATTTT. Translated, it gives CASSSNIDTQYF.

The chain joins TRBV18 to TRBJ2-2, with D tentatively TRBD1 (5 bases). Germline-derived CDR1 and CDR2 are KGHSH and LQKENI. The length of the CDR3 is 14 residues. Trimming stripped 6 bases from V and 5 bases from J, with 13 bases between. CDR3 sequence reads: CASSPQQGTGELFF. CDR3 coding DNA: TGTGCCAGCTCTCCCCAGCAGGGAACCGGGGAGCTGTTTTTT.

CDR3 loop: CASNRHGETQYF. In nucleotides, the CDR3 is TGTGCCAGCAATCGTCACGGAGAGACCCAGTACTTC. The genes are TRBV28 and TRBJ2-5, with D unresolved. Germline assignment: CDR1 MDHEN and CDR2 SYDVKM. V gave up 7 bases and J gave up 4 bases, with 10 bases separating them. CDR3 length: 12 residues.

Notes on this clone: Other DNA variants within this sample encode the same CDR3. V is TRBV4-3 and J is TRBJ2-7, with a possible D match to TRBD2 (6 bases). The CDR3 loop spans 14 amino acids. Germline values: CDR1 LGHNA, CDR2 YSLEER. The V end lost 2 bases, the J end lost 6 bases, and 14 bases lay between the germline ends. The CDR3 is CASSQLAGRSEQYF. In DNA form, the CDR3 reads TGCGCCAGCAGCCAATTGGCGGGGAGAAGCGAGCAGTACTTC.

The gene calls are TRBV18 and TRBJ2-7; the match to TRBD2 covers 7 bases. Germline assignment: CDR1 KGHSH and CDR2 LQKENI. This CDR3 region has 16 residues. V gave up 1 base and J gave up 2 bases; unmatched junction bases: 8. The CDR3 here is CASSPQGEGRTYEQYF. CDR3 sequence (DNA): TGTGCCAGCTCACCACAAGGGGAGGGGAGGACCTACGAGCAGTACTTC.

Worth noting for this clone: The junction differs from germline at one of its ends, possibly a read error. The same CDR3 is also encoded by other DNA sequences in this sample. The chain links TRBV5-1 to TRBJ2-7; 8 nucleotides line up with TRBD1. This CDR3 spans 17 amino acids. Per the germline V gene, CDR1 is SGHRS and CDR2 is YFSETQ. The CDR3 loop is CASSLEGVGTGSYEQYF. Written as DNA, the CDR3 is TGCGCCAGCAGTTTGGAAGGGGTTGGGACAGGATCCTACGAGCAGTACTTC.

The V gene is TRBV5-6, the J gene TRBJ2-7, with D perhaps TRBD2 (5 bases). The CDR3 is 17 residues long. V lost 0 bases, J lost 4 bases, and 20 bases lay in between. Germline V gene data show CDR1 as SGHDT and CDR2 as YYEEEE. In DNA form, the CDR3 reads TGTGCCAGCAGCTTGGAGGGCCGGACTCCACCTCCTTACGAGCAGTACTTC. This encodes CASSLEGRTPPPYEQYF. Full variable domain (outside the CDR3, taken from reference TRBV5-6 and TRBJ2-7): DAGVTQSPTHLIKTRGQQVTLRCSPKSGHDTVSWYQQALGQGPQFIFQYYEEEERQRGNFPDRFSGHQFPNYSSELNVNALLLGDSALYLCASSLEGRTPPPYEQYFGPGTRLTVT.

This clone has more than one count but fewer than ten. The DNA for the CDR3 is TGTGCCAGCAGCTTTAGTGGCTCCCAAGAGACCCAGTACTTC. Protein product: CASSFSGSQETQYF. The J gene is TRBJ2-5, the V gene TRBV5-4; no clear D. The V and J ends lost 2 bases and 1 base respectively, with 9 bases between them. Per germline, CDR1 SGHNT and CDR2 YYREEE (reference sequence). This CDR3 has 14 residues.

For this clone: A read error may account for a junction end that differs from germline. The chain joins TRBV15 to TRBJ1-5, with D possibly matching TRBD1 (5 bases). Germline V gene data show CDR1 as LNHNV and CDR2 as YYDKDF (reference sequence). This CDR3 region has 12 residues. Written as DNA, the CDR3 is TGTGCCACCAGCGGAGACAGACAGCCCCAGCATTTT. It codes for CATSGDRQPQHF.

The gene calls are TRBV6-4 and TRBJ1-2; D gene uncertain. Trimming cost V 2 bases and J 0 bases, with 10 bases left between them. This CDR3 has 15 residues. CDR1 is MRHNA, CDR2 SNTAGT, per germline. The CDR3, as DNA: TGTGCCAGCAGTGACGGGGTAACAGCTAACTATGGCTACACCTTC. Protein product: CASSDGVTANYGYTF.

V and J are TRBV10-3 and TRBJ2-7; D gene uncertain. The CDR3 runs 11 residues. V was clipped by 4 bases and J by 0 bases, with 1 base between them. Germline CDR1 reads ENHRY; CDR2 reads SYGVKD. The CDR3 nucleotides read TGTGCCATCAGTGGCTCCTACGAGCAGTACTTC. Translated, it gives CAISGSYEQYF.

Comment on this clone: This CDR3 is also generated by other DNA sequences in the sample. The rearrangement links TRBV7-2 to TRBJ2-4; the match to TRBD2 covers 14 bases. CDR1 is SGHTA and CDR2 is FQGNSA in the germline V gene. V trimming: 5 bases; J trimming: 4 bases; junction bases outside the gene matches: 4. The CDR3 totals 16 residues. The CDR3 coding sequence is TGTGCCAGCAGCACGGGACTAGCGGGAGCGAAAAACATTCAGTACTTC. Residues: CASSTGLAGAKNIQYF.

The sample holds a few counts of this clone. V gene TRBV7-2 combines with J gene TRBJ2-3; no clear D gene. The V end was cut by 0 bases, the J end by 5 bases, with 12 bases between. The CDR3 is made up of 15 amino acids. CDR1 SGHTA and CDR2 FQGNSA come from the germline V gene. Here the CDR3 reads CASSLAIGWGDTQYF. The CDR3 DNA reads as TGTGCCAGCAGCTTAGCGATCGGGTGGGGAGATACGCAGTATTTT.

The rearrangement links TRBV18 to TRBJ1-3; D remains ambiguous. CDR3 size: 16 residues. Germline CDR1 and CDR2: KGHSH and LQKENI. The ends were cut back, 4 bases at V and 11 bases at J, with 24 bases in the middle. CDR3 nucleotides: TGTGCCAGCTCACGAGACTGGGGAGGCTCGGCGTCACCCATATATTTT. This encodes CASSRDWGGSASPIYF.